This record covers a single T cell receptor (beta chain). Aged roughly 6 to 90, donors were systemically healthy Caucasians from Russia. Approximately 10 milliliters was the volume of peripheral blood drawn from each donor. Then a second PCR, running roughly 7 to 11 cycles, was carried out with a sample-barcoded 5' primer and a J-beta primer mix. MiXCR was run by TCRdb on the 5' RACE reads, yielding one entry per CDR3 protein. The sample has more than 1.4 million distinct CDR3 sequences, approximately 40% seen once. The V gene's germline CDR1 is MNHEY and CDR2 SVGAGI. This CDR3 is built from 15 residues. V lost 6 bases and J 2 bases, leaving 15 bases between the germline ends. The data originate from a study of blood T cells in healthy people across ages. Study overall: Researchers report that template switching captured about one barcoded beta molecule per two T cells.

The V gene is TRBV6-5, the J gene TRBJ2-3; weak D call: TRBD2 (6 bases). The receptor was derived from a woman aged 18-35 years in good health. The sequenced material came from blood. The CDR3 loop is CASRDGGPHTDTQYF. The CDR3 DNA reads as TGTGCCAGCAGGGACGGGGGACCACACACAGATACGCAGTATTTT.